Listed below are T cell receptor beta chains from one sample, sequenced in a study of Graves' ophthalmopathy and Graves' hyperthyroidism. Using its own MiXCR run on the multiplex PCR reads, TCRdb lists one record per CDR3 protein. Among around 600,000 distinct CDR3 sequences, roughly two fifths were seen once, and the ten largest hold roughly 3.5%. Sequencing was carried out using peripheral blood. The source of these receptors is an adult man with Graves' ophthalmopathy. The CDR3 runs from the conserved cysteine through the conserved F or W. Each record gives: D gene, V gene, J gene, clone size, CDR3 DNA, CDR3 protein. A D gene is named only where the DNA matches it firmly. Size is omitted from some rows. Given values are once, few, many or a class for expanded clones.

TRBD1,TRBV12-5,TRBJ1-2,few,TGTGCTAGTGCCCAAGGGGGCGCAAACTATGGCTACACCTTC,CASAQGGANYGYTF
TRBD2,TRBV11-2,TRBJ2-5,many,TGTGCCAGCAGCTTAGAGCCGGGACTACAAGAGACCCAGTACTTC,CASSLEPGLQETQYF
-,TRBV5-4,TRBJ2-6,-,TGTGCCAGCAGCTTGGCGGGCAGCTCCTCTGGGGCCAACGTCCTGACTTTC,CASSLAGSSSGANVLTF
TRBD1,TRBV10-3,TRBJ1-5,-,TGTGCCAGCTCACCCTCCCGACAGGGCCATCAGCCCCAGCATTTT,CASSPSRQGHQPQHF
TRBD1,TRBV6-6,TRBJ1-5,many,TGTGCCAGTCGGGGGACAGGGAGTCAGCCCCAGCATTTT,CASRGTGSQPQHF
-,TRBV6-5,TRBJ1-2,many,TGTGCCACCTACGGGACGGAGAACTATGGCTACACCTTC,CATYGTENYGYTF
TRBD1,TRBV3-1,TRBJ1-2,-,TGTGCCAGCAGCCAAGATCCCAGGACAGGGGGTGGCTACACCTTC,CASSQDPRTGGGYTF
-,TRBV2,TRBJ2-2,many,TGTGCCAGTCAGGGAAGGACCGGGGAGCTGTTTTTT,CASQGRTGELFF
-,TRBV20-1,TRBJ2-2,-,TGCAGTGCTAGAGATCGGGGGGCGGACACCGGGGAGCTGTTTTTT,CSARDRGADTGELFF
-,TRBV29-1,TRBJ1-5,once,TGCAGCGCCAGCAGTGGTGGGGTCCAGCCCCAGCATTTT,CSASSGGVQPQHF
TRBD1,TRBV7-6,TRBJ1-4,-,TGTGCCAGCAGCTTGTCACAGGGGGTAATTGGGGAAAAACTGTTTTTT,CASSLSQGVIGEKLFF
TRBD1,TRBV3-1,TRBJ1-1,few,TGTGCCAGCAGCCAGGGGGACAGTGCTCTTAACACTGAAGCTTTCTTT,CASSQGDSALNTEAFF
-,TRBV10-3,TRBJ1-6,many,TGTGCCATCAGTGACTGGGAGGGTACTTCACCCCTCCACTTT,CAISDWEGTSPLHF
-,TRBV24-1,TRBJ2-3,-,TGTGCCACCAGTGATTTCCGAGGGAACACAGATACGCAGTATTTT,CATSDFRGNTDTQYF
-,TRBV6-9,TRBJ1-1,-,TGTGCCAGCAGTTACCAAGGGGGTAATGATGAAGCTTTCTTT,CASSYQGGNDEAFF
-,TRBV10-3,TRBJ2-7,few,TGTGCCAGCAGTGAACAAGCCAGAATATACGAGCAGTACTTC,CASSEQARIYEQYF
TRBD2,TRBV20-1,TRBJ2-7,few,TGCAGTGCTACCCTTAGCGGGAGGAGCTCCTACGAGCAGTACTTC,CSATLSGRSSYEQYF
-,TRBV19,TRBJ2-7,many,TGTGCCAGTAGTGCCTTCTCGGGGTCCACCTACGAGCAGTACTTC,CASSAFSGSTYEQYF
-,TRBV19,TRBJ2-2,once,TGTGCCAGTAGTATATTGGACACCGGGGAGCTGTTTTTT,CASSILDTGELFF
-,TRBV10-2,TRBJ1-1,many,TGCGCCAGCAGTGAGAGTGTCTGGACATCTAACACTGAAGCTTTCTTT,CASSESVWTSNTEAFF
TRBD1,TRBV11-1,TRBJ1-5,once,TGTGCCAGCAGCTTAGCCCCCGGGACAGGGGAGCAGCCCCAGCATTTT,CASSLAPGTGEQPQHF
-,TRBV24-1,TRBJ1-2,few,TGTGCCAGCAGATCATCAGGGGTTACCTATGGCTACACCTTC,CASRSSGVTYGYTF
-,TRBV7-9,TRBJ2-2,many,TGTGCCAGCAGCGTATGGACAGCTAGCGCCCACAACACCGGGGAGCTGTTTTTT,CASSVWTASAHNTGELFF
-,TRBV2,TRBJ2-5,-,TGTGCCAGCAGTGGACAGGTTGAAGAGACCCAGTACTTC,CASSGQVEETQYF
-,TRBV4-3,TRBJ2-7,few,TGCGCCAGCAGCCAAGAGACCGCCCGGGTGAACGAGCAGTACTTC,CASSQETARVNEQYF
-,TRBV9,TRBJ1-1,many,TGTGCCAGCAGCGTAGTAGGAGGGGGTGGTGGGGCTGAAGCTTTCTTT,CASSVVGGGGGAEAFF
-,TRBV9,TRBJ1-5,-,TGTGCCAGCAGCCCCAGAGGGGGGCGGCAAGACAATCAGCCCCAGCATTTT,CASSPRGGRQDNQPQHF
TRBD2,TRBV12-3/TRBV12-4,TRBJ2-2,few,TGTGCCAGCAACATATTAGCGGGAGGCACCGGGGAGCTGTTTTTT,CASNILAGGTGELFF
TRBD2,TRBV20-1,TRBJ2-1,-,TGCAGTGCTAGAGATCGACTAGCGGGGGGTATTGAGCAGTTCTTC,CSARDRLAGGIEQFF